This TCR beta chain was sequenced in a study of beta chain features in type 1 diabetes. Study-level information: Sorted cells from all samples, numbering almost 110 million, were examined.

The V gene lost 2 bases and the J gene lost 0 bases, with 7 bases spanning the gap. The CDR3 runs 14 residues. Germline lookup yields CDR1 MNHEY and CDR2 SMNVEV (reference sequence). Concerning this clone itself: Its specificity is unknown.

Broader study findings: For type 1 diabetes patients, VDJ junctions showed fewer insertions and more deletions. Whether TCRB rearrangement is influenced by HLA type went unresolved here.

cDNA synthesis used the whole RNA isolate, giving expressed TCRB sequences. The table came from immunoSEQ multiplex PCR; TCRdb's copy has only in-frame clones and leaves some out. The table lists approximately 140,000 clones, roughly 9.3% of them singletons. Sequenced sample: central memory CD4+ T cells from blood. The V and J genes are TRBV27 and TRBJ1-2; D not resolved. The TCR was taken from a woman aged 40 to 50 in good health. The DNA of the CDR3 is TGTGCCAGCAGTTTAGCGTTTGCTAACTATGGCTACACCTTC. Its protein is CASSLAFANYGYTF.